One TCR beta chain is described in this entry. What this receptor recognizes is not known. Base qualities are not recorded, but no much larger clone differs from it by a single base. The data belong to a study of blood T cell repertoires in COVID-19 (dated by TCRdb to about 2020). At the level of the whole study: Collaborator samples came from the United States, Italy and Spain and covered acute and convalescent phases of COVID-19. The prospective study material was composed of cDNA or gDNA derived from T cells, B-cell-depleted T cells, or PBMCs. The dataset comprised deeply sampled blood TCRbeta repertoires from subjects exposed to, actively infected with, or recovered from COVID-19. The repertoires were released in a freely available public database meant as a resource for research on the immune response to SARS-CoV-2. The samples were drawn from two sources: the first 160 participants of the ongoing ImmuneRACE study, and some 1,300 subjects contributed by 6 global collaborators. Nearly every sample came with metadata listing a de-identified subject ID, COVID-19 status, age in years and sex. Where HLA class I and class II types were available, the types were taken from metadata supplied by the sample provider, not from assay-based typing.

General study outcomes and caveats: How much clinical and demographic metadata was included differed by source and by participant, and the metadata was provided uncurated.

CDR1 and CDR2, looked up from the germline V gene (reference sequence), are LGHDT and YNNKEL. The CDR3 covers 16 residues, taking in both the cysteine and the phenylalanine. CDR3 DNA only is kept here, 48 bases in frame from base 1. The V and J ends are trimmed by 6 bases and 5 bases, leaving 22 bases between them. TCRbeta CDR3 regions were amplified from genomic DNA using the immunoSEQ Assay, a bias-controlled multiplex PCR. In the source study's methods: The number of nucleated cells in each sample was estimated by amplification of reference gene primers within the assay. To quantify the absolute abundance of each unique TCRbeta CDR3 rearrangement, sequence reads were collapsed and filtered. For each sample, productive Simpson clonality was calculated as the square root of Simpson's diversity index over productive rearrangements. This is the immuneACCESS table as TCRdb keeps it, with only in-frame sequences that have V and J called. A part of the clones is gone; compared with another copy, unresolved V genes explain less than half, and the rest is unexplained. From that table come the V and J calls and clone size; the DNA was used to work out D and trimming. This sample has a few hundred thousand clones in its table, and roughly 80% of those were observed once. Approximately 5% of the sample belongs to the ten largest clones.

Participants in the prospective study were enrolled through a virtual design, were aged about 18 to 100 years, and lived in under 25 United States geographic areas. In the prospective study, cohorts were assigned on the basis of participant-reported clinical history obtained from a screening survey and a study questionnaire. Exposed participants were defined as having been in contact with someone with a PCR-confirmed or clinician-diagnosed COVID-19 case within 2 weeks of study entry. Mobile phlebotomists in the prospective study collected whole blood, serum and a nasopharyngeal or oropharyngeal swab from every participant. Additional blood draws and questionnaires over an approximately 2-month period could optionally be provided by prospective study participants. Before DNA extraction, prospective study blood samples were shipped either frozen or at room temperature.

The chain is assembled from TRBV3-1 (or the pseudogene TRBV3-2) and TRBJ2-5; the D gene is perhaps TRBD1, on 6 matching bases. The origin of this receptor is a man aged 35-49 years who had been exposed to COVID-19. Sequencing was carried out using PBMCs or T cells enriched from blood (not recorded which). The CDR3: CASSPAPQGIGETQYF. The bases read TGTGCCAGCAGTCCTGCGCCACAGGGTATTGGGGAGACCCAGTACTTC.